These 28 T cell receptor beta chains came from one sample sequenced in a study of blood T cell repertoires in COVID-19. The method was immunoSEQ multiplex PCR; TCRdb's version includes in-frame clones alone and lacks a portion of them. The data contain more than 150,000 clones, 65% to 80% of them singletons. The material sequenced was peripheral blood. The receptors derive from a man aged 50-60 years who had recovered from COVID-19.

At least ten counts were recorded for this clone. The chain is built from TRBV7-2 and TRBJ2-7; D is unresolved. V lost 5 bases to trimming and J lost 4 bases, with 18 bases between them. CDR1 is SGHTA and CDR2 is FQGNSA in the germline V gene. The CDR3 has 15 residues. For the CDR3, the DNA is TGTGCCAGCAGCCCCGGGTTTTCGAAGCATTACGAGCAGTACTTC. Its protein product is CASSPGFSKHYEQYF.

The chain joins TRBV14 to TRBJ2-5; D gene unclear. The germline V and J ends were trimmed by 0 bases and 5 bases, with 10 bases remaining between them. Germline V gives CDR1 SGHDN, CDR2 FVKESK. The CDR3 length is 14 residues. The CDR3 region is CASSQDLRRETQYF. DNA of the CDR3: TGTGCCAGCAGCCAAGATCTTCGCCGGGAGACCCAGTACTTC.

This clone was observed a handful of times. The CDR3 region is CASSIRGRAYEQYF. Written as DNA, the CDR3 is TGTGCCAGTAGTATTCGTGGGAGGGCCTACGAGCAGTACTTC. The gene calls are TRBV19 and TRBJ2-7; TRBD2 agrees at 7 bases. This CDR3 is 14 amino acids long. J gave up 2 bases and V 3 bases, and 4 bases lay outside the gene matches. Germline CDR1 LNHDA, CDR2 SQIVND (reference sequence).

In DNA, the CDR3 is TGTGCCAGCAGACCAGACAGTAACACTGAAGCTTTCTTT. Encoded protein: CASRPDSNTEAFF. The chain carries TRBV7-9 and TRBJ1-1; a possible D gene is TRBD1 (5 bases). This CDR3 has 13 residues. The V end was cut by 6 bases, the J end by 2 bases, with 10 bases between. Germline V lookup: CDR1 SEHNR, CDR2 FQNEAQ (reference sequence).

The V gene is TRBV18, the J gene TRBJ2-2; possibly TRBD2 for D (6 bases). The CDR3 extends over 17 amino acids. Trimming removed 2 bases at V and 3 bases at J, with 16 bases between. Germline V gene sequence: CDR1 KGHSH, CDR2 LQKENI. CDR3 nucleotides: TGTGCCAGCTCACCAGGGTCCGGGAGATTTGACACCGGGGAGCTGTTTTTT. Amino acid sequence: CASSPGSGRFDTGELFF.

The V gene is TRBV7-2, the J gene TRBJ2-1, with 13 nucleotides matching TRBD2. The germline V gene encodes CDR1 SGHTA and CDR2 FQGNSA. J gave up 2 bases and V 3 bases, and 4 bases lay outside the gene matches. CDR3 size: 17 residues. The DNA for the CDR3 is TGTGCCAGCAGCTTCCGACTAGCGGGAGGTACCTACAATGAGCAGTTCTTC. Its protein is CASSFRLAGGTYNEQFF.

This clone showed up just a few times. The CDR3 nucleotides read TGTGCCAGCAGCTTAAGCCTAGCGGGAGGATATGAGCAGTTCTTC. It is translated as CASSLSLAGGYEQFF. This chain uses TRBV7-3 with TRBJ2-1; 11 nucleotides agree with TRBD2. V shed 1 base, J shed 8 bases, and the junction held 4 bases outside the gene matches. Germline V gene sequence: CDR1 SGHTA, CDR2 FQGTGA. This CDR3 comprises 15 residues.

The chain links TRBV7-3 to TRBJ2-3; 8 positions match TRBD2. Trimming cost V 2 bases and J 2 bases; bases outside gene matches: 3. Germline CDR1 SGHTA, CDR2 FQGTGA. This CDR3 comprises 15 residues. The CDR3 DNA reads as TGTGCCAGCAGCTTAGTTAGCGGGAACACAGATACGCAGTATTTT. The encoded protein is CASSLVSGNTDTQYF.

CDR3 protein: CASSTLLGPGPIYGYTF. DNA for the CDR3: TGTGCCAGTAGTACTCTCCTCGGTCCAGGGCCGATCTATGGCTACACCTTC. The chain joins TRBV19 to TRBJ1-2, with D perhaps TRBD1 (5 bases). Germline V gene data show CDR1 as LNHDA and CDR2 as SQIVND (reference sequence). This CDR3 is built from 17 residues. The V and J ends lost 4 bases and 4 bases respectively, with 22 bases between them.

Only one count was recorded for this clone. V and J are TRBV19 and TRBJ2-3; 12 nucleotides align to TRBD2. The CDR3 totals 17 residues. After removal of 4 bases from V and 4 bases from J, the junction contained 9 bases not matched to a gene. Looked up from germline, CDR1 is LNHDA and CDR2 is SQIVND (reference sequence). The CDR3 reads CASSKRLAGDRSDTQYF. Written as DNA, the CDR3 is TGTGCCAGTAGTAAAAGACTAGCGGGAGATCGGTCAGATACGCAGTATTTT.

The chain joins TRBV19 to TRBJ1-1; D is perhaps TRBD1 (5 bases). CDR3 size: 13 residues. Germline V CDR1 and CDR2: LNHDA, SQIVND (reference sequence). Trimming left V 4 bases short and J 4 bases short, with 10 bases between. The CDR3 here is CASSTSDITEAFF. The CDR3, as DNA: TGTGCCAGTAGTACGTCGGACATCACTGAAGCTTTCTTT.

The chain combines TRBV5-6 with TRBJ2-7; D is possibly TRBD1 (6 bases). Germline values: CDR1 SGHDT, CDR2 YYEEEE. The CDR3 is 14 amino acids. Trimming shortened V by 3 bases and J by 2 bases, and 12 bases separated the two germline ends. DNA for the CDR3: TGTGCCAGCAGCTACCAGGGGTGGGCCTACGAGCAGTACTTC. Translated: CASSYQGWAYEQYF.

This chain links TRBV10-2 with TRBJ1-1; the match to TRBD1 covers 7 bases. The trim removed 6 bases at V and 9 bases at J, leaving 13 bases unmatched. This CDR3 has 14 amino acids. Germline V gene data show CDR1 as WSHSY and CDR2 as SAAADI. The CDR3 DNA sequence: TGCGCCAGCAGCGATGACAGGGTTAGGGGAAAAGCTTTCTTT. The encoded protein is CASSDDRVRGKAFF.

The count of this clone is one. This rearrangement joins TRBV5-4 to TRBJ2-1; D gene unclear. Germline V gene sequence: CDR1 SGHNT, CDR2 YYREEE (reference sequence). CDR3 length: 12 amino acids. V was pared by 0 bases and J by 10 bases, with 8 bases between. CDR3 sequence reads: CASSLVFEEQFF. The CDR3, as DNA: TGTGCCAGCAGCTTGGTTTTCGAGGAGCAGTTCTTC.

This clone has just a few counts. The CDR3 DNA reads as TGTGCCACCAGCCGTTCGGGTCTAAACAATGAGCAGTTCTTC. It translates to CATSRSGLNNEQFF. This sequence joins TRBV15 and TRBJ2-1, with unresolved D. With 5 bases removed from V and 5 bases from J, the gap between germline ends came to 13 bases. The CDR3 has 14 residues. Germline V gives CDR1 LNHNV, CDR2 YYDKDF (reference sequence).

The chain has TRBV9 and TRBJ2-5; D is perhaps TRBD2 (5 bases). The V end was cut by 4 bases, the J end by 1 base, with 20 bases between. This CDR3 spans 17 amino acids. Germline lookup yields CDR1 SGDLS and CDR2 YYNGEE. The CDR3 region is CASSRRTFSQTQETQYF. CDR3 in DNA: TGTGCCAGCAGCCGGAGGACTTTTTCCCAAACCCAAGAGACCCAGTACTTC.

The V gene is TRBV4-2, the J gene TRBJ1-2; D may be TRBD1 (6 bases). Germline lookup yields CDR1 LGHNA and CDR2 YNFKEQ. The V and J ends lost 0 bases and 7 bases respectively, with 15 bases between them. The CDR3 is 15 residues long. CDR3 nucleotide sequence: TGTGCCAGCAGCCAAGATCTAGTGGGGGCCTTTGGCTACACCTTC. This codes for CASSQDLVGAFGYTF.

V usage is TRBV27 and J usage is TRBJ2-1; D perhaps matches TRBD2 (6 bases). V dropped 5 bases and J dropped 0 bases, with 8 bases sitting between them. This CDR3 has 14 amino acids. Germline V gene lookup returns CDR1 MNHEY and CDR2 SMNVEV (reference sequence). DNA for the CDR3: TGTGCCAGCAGTCCGCGGGGCTCCTACAATGAGCAGTTCTTC. As protein: CASSPRGSYNEQFF.

This rearrangement joins TRBV7-2 to TRBJ2-5; possible D gene TRBD2, 6 bases. Per germline, CDR1 SGHTA and CDR2 FQGNSA. The CDR3 loop spans 15 amino acids. V lost 5 bases and J 5 bases, leaving 18 bases between the germline ends. The chain's CDR3 is CASSRVGGPEETQYF. In DNA, the CDR3 is TGTGCCAGCAGCCGCGTGGGGGGTCCAGAGGAGACCCAGTACTTC. Using reference TRBV7-2 and TRBJ2-5 for the parts outside the CDR3, the full variable domain is GAGVSQSPSNKVTEKGKDVELRCDPISGHTALYWYRQSLGQGLEFLIYFQGNSAPDKSGLPSDRFSAERTGGSVSTLTIQRTQQEDSAVYLCASSRVGGPEETQYFGPGTRLLVL.

V is TRBV19 and J is TRBJ1-2, with D perhaps matching TRBD1 (6 bases). V was shortened by 3 bases and J by 4 bases, with 12 bases between the two germline ends. The germline V gene encodes CDR1 LNHDA and CDR2 SQIVND (reference sequence). The CDR3 runs 14 residues. CDR3 sequence reads: CASSIRDTTYGYTF. CDR3 DNA sequence: TGTGCCAGTAGTATCCGGGACACCACCTATGGCTACACCTTC.

In its sample, this clone was seen once. V usage is TRBV6-2 or TRBV6-3 and J usage is TRBJ1-2, with D perhaps matching TRBD1 (6 bases). Germline-derived CDR1 and CDR2 are MNHEY and SVGEGT. Trimming removed 6 bases from V and 8 bases from J, with 28 bases in between. This CDR3 spans 17 amino acids. The CDR3 spells CASSPLGYGGGFEGYTF. The DNA of the CDR3 is TGTGCCAGCAGCCCGTTGGGCTATGGGGGCGGATTCGAAGGCTACACCTTC.

This chain uses TRBV7-8 with TRBJ2-7; TRBD2 might be the D (6 bases). The CDR3 contains 16 residues. V shed 5 bases and J shed 2 bases, with 19 bases lying between them. In germline, CDR1 is SGHVS, CDR2 FQNEAQ. The CDR3 here is CASSRRRGVSPYEQYF. CDR3 sequence (DNA): TGTGCCAGCAGCCGGAGACGCGGGGTGTCCCCCTACGAGCAGTACTTC. Full variable domain (outside the CDR3, taken from reference TRBV7-8 and TRBJ2-7): GAGVSQSPRYKVAKRGQDVALRCDPISGHVSLFWYQQALGQGPEFLTYFQNEAQLDKSGLPSDRFFAERPEGSVSTLKIQRTQQEDSAVYLCASSRRRGVSPYEQYFGPGTRLTVT.

The rearrangement uses TRBV27 and TRBJ1-2; 11 positions agree with TRBD1. Germline V CDR1 and CDR2: MNHEY, SMNVEV (reference sequence). The CDR3 runs 17 residues. Trimming removed 5 bases from V and 2 bases from J; junction bases left unmatched: 10. The CDR3 bases are TGTGCCAGCAGTCCGCGGGACAGGGGGATCTTAAACTATGGCTACACCTTC. It encodes CASSPRDRGILNYGYTF.

V usage is TRBV7-2 and J usage is TRBJ1-2; D is uncertain. V was shortened by 1 base and J by 3 bases, with 6 bases between the two germline ends. This CDR3 is 13 amino acids long. Germline CDR1 and CDR2: SGHTA and FQGNSA. CDR3 sequence: CASSLEVDYGYTF. The CDR3 coding sequence is TGTGCCAGCAGCTTAGAAGTAGACTATGGCTACACCTTC.

V is TRBV7-2 and J is TRBJ2-1, with TRBD2 matching 10 bases. Germline V lookup: CDR1 SGHTA, CDR2 FQGNSA. With 6 bases clipped from V and 10 bases from J, the junction kept 12 bases outside the gene matches. The CDR3 runs to 15 residues. CDR3 protein: CASSQRASGSEEQFF. CDR3 in DNA: TGTGCCAGCAGTCAAAGGGCTAGCGGGAGTGAAGAGCAGTTCTTC.

V and J are TRBV6-1 and TRBJ2-2, with 8 bases identical to TRBD2. Germline V lookup: CDR1 MNHNS, CDR2 SASEGT. V was pared by 2 bases and J by 7 bases, with 12 bases of the junction left unmatched. The CDR3 loop spans 17 amino acids. The CDR3 region has the DNA TGTGCCAGCAGTGAATCCCGCGGGGGGACCCCAAACGGGGAGCTGTTTTTT. Translating gives CASSESRGGTPNGELFF.

This chain uses TRBV19 with TRBJ1-2; D might be TRBD1 (6 bases). CDR3 size: 15 residues. The germline gives CDR1 LNHDA, CDR2 SQIVND (reference sequence). V was cut by 1 base and J by 4 bases, with 13 bases left in between. CDR3 loop: CASSIGLRGSYGYTF. CDR3 DNA: TGTGCCAGTAGTATAGGACTGAGGGGGAGCTATGGCTACACCTTC.

The CDR3 nucleotides read TGTGCCAGTAGTCTCTTAGCGGGAGGGCCATCGGAGACCCAGTACTTC. Amino acids: CASSLLAGGPSETQYF. The rearrangement joins TRBV19 to TRBJ2-5, with 11 bases that match TRBD2. The V and J ends lost 5 bases and 5 bases, in that order; junction bases with no gene match: 10. This CDR3 has 16 amino acids. Germline CDR1 reads LNHDA; CDR2 reads SQIVND (reference sequence).